Following are 16 T cell receptor beta chains from one sample sequenced in a study of T cells after yellow fever vaccination. TCRdb fed the 5' RACE reads into MiXCR, producing one record per CDR3 protein. This table holds 400,000 or so distinct CDR3 sequences, over 5% found once. The sample was PBMCs, taken 5 days after the yellow fever booster vaccination. These receptors were collected from a man aged 30 to 39 who received the YFV17D yellow fever vaccine.

The CDR3 reads CASNDQATGELFF. The CDR3 DNA reads as TGCGCCAGCAACGACCAGGCGACCGGGGAGCTGTTTTTT. The chain joins TRBV23-1 to TRBJ2-2; no firm D call. TRBV23-1 is designated an ORF whose function remains uncertain. V lost 7 bases to trimming and J lost 5 bases, with 11 bases between them. The CDR3 totals 13 residues.

The sample holds a few counts of this clonotype. This chain joins TRBV5-4 and TRBJ2-1, with no clear D. V dropped 0 bases and J dropped 1 base, with 11 bases sitting between them. Germline V CDR1 and CDR2: SGHNT, YYREEE (reference sequence). This CDR3 comprises 16 residues. The CDR3 loop reads CASSLEAFRSYNEQFF. The DNA for the CDR3 is TGTGCCAGCAGCTTGGAAGCGTTCCGATCCTACAATGAGCAGTTCTTC.

This clonotype appeared many times. CDR3 in DNA: TGTGCCTGGAGTCGGGGACCGGGGGGAAAGACCCAGTACTTC. It specifies CAWSRGPGGKTQYF. This sequence joins TRBV30 and TRBJ2-5, with 7 positions matching TRBD2. The CDR3 has 14 amino acids. The V gene's germline CDR1 is GTSNPN and CDR2 SVGIG (reference sequence). The junction had 9 bases not matched to a gene; V was cut back by 2 bases and J by 6 bases.

V gene TRBV30 combines with J gene TRBJ2-1; 7 nucleotides align to TRBD2. Per germline, CDR1 GTSNPN and CDR2 SVGIG (reference sequence). This CDR3 region has 13 residues. V was pared by 5 bases and J by 10 bases, with 11 bases of the junction left unmatched. The CDR3, as DNA: TGTGCCTGGGGATTACTAGCGTCAGGGGAGCAGTTCTTC. As protein: CAWGLLASGEQFF.

This clonotype was picked up many times. CDR3 DNA sequence: TGTGCCAGCAGCCAAGTGCTGAATGAGCAGTTCTTC. Residues: CASSQVLNEQFF. This chain joins TRBV14 and TRBJ2-1, with D uncertain. This CDR3 contains 12 residues. Trimming shortened V by 1 base and J by 7 bases, and 5 bases separated the two germline ends. CDR1 is SGHDN, CDR2 FVKESK, per germline.

This clonotype was seen ten or more times. The genes are TRBV7-9 and TRBJ2-7; no definite D call. The germline gives CDR1 SEHNR, CDR2 FQNEAQ (reference sequence). This CDR3 spans 13 amino acids. V lost 10 bases and J 2 bases, leaving 15 bases between the germline ends. Here the CDR3 DNA reads TGTGCCACCGAGAGTAGCCGCACCTACGAGCAGTACTTC. It is translated as CATESSRTYEQYF.

J is TRBJ2-1 and V is TRBV11-2; 11 nucleotides match TRBD1. V dropped 5 bases and J dropped 9; count of bases not matched to a gene: 9. CDR3 length: 15 amino acids. Germline CDR1 is SGHAT and CDR2 is FQNNGV. CDR3 nucleotide sequence: TGTGCCAGCAGCCTGGTGGGACAGGGGGATGGTGAGCAGTTCTTC. Translating gives CASSLVGQGDGEQFF.

This clonotype was observed many times. This sequence joins TRBV19 and TRBJ1-2, with D perhaps TRBD1 (6 bases). This CDR3 has 14 residues. Germline V gene data show CDR1 as LNHDA and CDR2 as SQIVND (reference sequence). V lost 1 base and J 2 bases, leaving 8 bases between the germline ends. The CDR3 region is CASSIVGTNYGYTF. The CDR3 DNA sequence: TGTGCCAGTAGTATAGTCGGGACAAACTATGGCTACACCTTC. Full variable domain (missing parts from reference TRBV19 and TRBJ1-2): DGGITQSPKYLFRKEGQNVTLSCEQNLNHDAMYWYRQDPGQGLRLIYYSQIVNDFQKGDIAEGYSVSREKKESFPLTVTSAQKNPTAFYLCASSIVGTNYGYTFGSGTRLTVV.

The chain couples TRBV27 to TRBJ2-7; D might be TRBD2 (5 bases). Germline-derived CDR1 and CDR2 are MNHEY and SMNVEV (reference sequence). Trimming took 1 base from V and 1 from J, leaving 11 bases between them. The CDR3 runs 15 residues. CDR3 nucleotide sequence: TGTGCCAGCAGTTTATTAGGGAGTGGGTCCTACGAGCAGTACTTC. Translated, it gives CASSLLGSGSYEQYF.

This clonotype was counted at least ten times. The rearrangement uses TRBV5-4 and TRBJ2-5; 9 nucleotides match TRBD1. From germline, CDR1 is SGHNT and CDR2 YYREEE (reference sequence). The CDR3 contains 14 residues. The ends lost 4 bases at V and 4 bases at J; junction bases unmatched: 5. The chain's CDR3 is CASSRGQGTETQYF. CDR3 nucleotides: TGTGCCAGCAGCAGGGGACAGGGAACAGAGACCCAGTACTTC.

The chain employs TRBV29-1 and TRBJ2-1; D tentatively reads TRBD1 or TRBD2 (5 bases each). The ends were cut back, 3 bases at V and 5 bases at J, with 14 bases in the middle. Germline CDR1 reads SQVTM; CDR2 reads ANQGSEA. The CDR3 runs 14 residues. The CDR3 DNA sequence: TGCAGCGTTGATGGCAGGGTGCGGGACAATGAGCAGTTCTTC. This encodes CSVDGRVRDNEQFF.

This clonotype was seen more than once but under ten times. The V gene is TRBV28, the J gene TRBJ2-5; possibly TRBD1 for D (5 bases). The germline CDR1 and CDR2 sequences are MDHEN and SYDVKM. The ends were cut back, 7 bases at V and 5 bases at J, with 14 bases in the middle. This CDR3 comprises 13 residues. The CDR3 DNA reads TGTGCCAGCAACAAATCAGGGCGGGAGACCCAGTACTTC. Translating it yields CASNKSGRETQYF.

This clonotype was counted between two and nine times. The chain recombines TRBV20-1 with TRBJ2-1; D perhaps matches TRBD2 (6 bases). The CDR3 has 13 amino acids. V dropped 6 bases and J dropped 7 bases, with 16 bases sitting between them. Germline CDR1 and CDR2: DFQATT and SNEGSKA (reference sequence). CDR3 nucleotides: TGCAGTGCCTACCTCGGGAGTCGTAATGAGCAGTTCTTC. Amino acid sequence: CSAYLGSRNEQFF.

The chain combines TRBV5-1 with TRBJ2-7; the D gene is possibly TRBD2 (5 bases). The CDR3 covers 12 residues. CDR1 and CDR2 from the germline V gene are SGHRS and YFSETQ. The germline V and J ends were trimmed by 4 bases and 4 bases, with 9 bases remaining between them. The CDR3 sequence: CASSQPGYEQYF. The DNA for the CDR3 is TGCGCCAGCAGCCAACCGGGATACGAGCAGTACTTC.

This clonotype appeared many times. The chain couples TRBV20-1 to TRBJ2-1; a possible D gene is TRBD2 (6 bases). The CDR3 runs 16 residues. V gave up 6 bases and J gave up 1 base, with 19 bases separating them. Germline V gene sequence: CDR1 DFQATT, CDR2 SNEGSKA (reference sequence). In DNA, the CDR3 is TGCAGTGCCCAACAGTATGGCGGGATTTCCTACAATGAGCAGTTCTTC. Protein sequence: CSAQQYGGISYNEQFF.

This clonotype was seen only a few times. V gene TRBV27 combines with J gene TRBJ2-3; 8 bases line up with TRBD2. Germline V gene sequence: CDR1 MNHEY, CDR2 SMNVEV (reference sequence). This CDR3 contains 15 residues. J gave up 2 bases and V 6 bases, and 7 bases lay outside the gene matches. The CDR3 DNA reads as TGTGCCAGCAGCTTAGCGGGACCTACCACAGATACGCAGTATTTT. Amino acids: CASSLAGPTTDTQYF.